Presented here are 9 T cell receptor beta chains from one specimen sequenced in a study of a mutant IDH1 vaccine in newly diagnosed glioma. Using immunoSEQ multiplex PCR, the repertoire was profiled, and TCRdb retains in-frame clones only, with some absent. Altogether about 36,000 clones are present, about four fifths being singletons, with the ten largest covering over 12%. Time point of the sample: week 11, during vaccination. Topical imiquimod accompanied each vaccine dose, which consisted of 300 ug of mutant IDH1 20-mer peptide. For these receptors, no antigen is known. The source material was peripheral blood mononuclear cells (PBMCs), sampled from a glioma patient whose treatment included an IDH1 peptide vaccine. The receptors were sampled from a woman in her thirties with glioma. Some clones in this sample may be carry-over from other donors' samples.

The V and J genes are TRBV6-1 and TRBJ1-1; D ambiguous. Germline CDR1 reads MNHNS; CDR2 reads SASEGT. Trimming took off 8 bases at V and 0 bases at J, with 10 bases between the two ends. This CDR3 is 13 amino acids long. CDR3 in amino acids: CASRRVLNTEAFF. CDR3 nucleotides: TGTGCCAGCCGGCGGGTGTTGAACACTGAAGCTTTCTTT.

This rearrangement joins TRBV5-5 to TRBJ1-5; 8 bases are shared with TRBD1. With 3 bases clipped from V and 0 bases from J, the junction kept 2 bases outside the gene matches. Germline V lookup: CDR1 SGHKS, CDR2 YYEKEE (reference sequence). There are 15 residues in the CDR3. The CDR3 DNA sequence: TGTGCCAGCAGCTGGACAGGGAATAGCAATCAGCCCCAGCATTTT. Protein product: CASSWTGNSNQPQHF. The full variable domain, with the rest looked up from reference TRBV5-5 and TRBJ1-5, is DAGVTQSPTHLIKTRGQQVTLRCSPISGHKSVSWYQQVLGQGPQFIFQYYEKEERGRGNFPDRFSARQFPNYSSELNVNALLLGDSALYLCASSWTGNSNQPQHFGDGTRLSIL.

CDR3 residues: CASSSQIAGGLFEQYF. CDR3 nucleotides: TGTGCCAGCAGCTCCCAGATAGCGGGAGGCCTCTTCGAGCAGTACTTC. This chain uses TRBV7-2 with TRBJ2-7; 10 bases map to TRBD2. The V gene end was trimmed by 4 bases and the J gene end by 6 bases; junction bases not matched to a gene: 12. The CDR3 sequence is 16 residues long. Germline values: CDR1 SGHTA, CDR2 FQGNSA.

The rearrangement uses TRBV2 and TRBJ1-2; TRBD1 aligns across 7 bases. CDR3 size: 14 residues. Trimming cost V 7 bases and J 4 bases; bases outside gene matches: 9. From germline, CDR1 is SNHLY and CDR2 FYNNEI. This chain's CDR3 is CASMREGAGYGYTF. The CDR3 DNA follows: TGTGCCAGCATGCGGGAGGGGGCGGGCTATGGCTACACCTTC.

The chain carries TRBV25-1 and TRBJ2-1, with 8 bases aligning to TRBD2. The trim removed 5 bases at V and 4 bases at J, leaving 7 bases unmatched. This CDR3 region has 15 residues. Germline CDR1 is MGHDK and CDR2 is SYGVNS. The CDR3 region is CASSQSGSLYNEQFF. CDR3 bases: TGTGCCAGCAGTCAAAGCGGGAGCCTTTACAATGAGCAGTTCTTC.

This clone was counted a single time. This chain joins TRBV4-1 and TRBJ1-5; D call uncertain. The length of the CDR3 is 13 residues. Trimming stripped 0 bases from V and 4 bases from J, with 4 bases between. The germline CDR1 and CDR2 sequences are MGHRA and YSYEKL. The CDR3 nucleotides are TGCGCCAGCAGCCAAGAAAGGAATCAGCCCCAGCATTTT. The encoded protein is CASSQERNQPQHF.

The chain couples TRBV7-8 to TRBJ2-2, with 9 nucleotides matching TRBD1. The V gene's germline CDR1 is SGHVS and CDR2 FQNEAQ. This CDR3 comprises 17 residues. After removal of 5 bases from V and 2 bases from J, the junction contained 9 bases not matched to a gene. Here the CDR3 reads CASSRGTGIPNTGELFF. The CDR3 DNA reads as TGTGCCAGCAGCAGAGGGACAGGGATACCTAACACCGGGGAGCTGTTTTTT. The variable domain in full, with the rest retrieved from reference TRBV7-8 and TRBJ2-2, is GAGVSQSPRYKVAKRGQDVALRCDPISGHVSLFWYQQALGQGPEFLTYFQNEAQLDKSGLPSDRFFAERPEGSVSTLKIQRTQQEDSAVYLCASSRGTGIPNTGELFFGEGSRLTVL.

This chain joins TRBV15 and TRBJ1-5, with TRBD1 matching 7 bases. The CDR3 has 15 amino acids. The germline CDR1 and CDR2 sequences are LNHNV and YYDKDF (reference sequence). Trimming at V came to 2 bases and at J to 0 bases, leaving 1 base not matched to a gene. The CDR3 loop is CATSRHRGSNQPQHF. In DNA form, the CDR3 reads TGTGCCACCAGCAGACACAGGGGTAGCAATCAGCCCCAGCATTTT.

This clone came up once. This CDR3 is CASRQEAEKLFF. CDR3 nucleotide sequence: TGTGCCAGTCGGCAGGAAGCTGAAAAACTGTTTTTT. This chain uses TRBV19 with TRBJ1-4; D gene unclear. Germline values: CDR1 LNHDA, CDR2 SQIVND (reference sequence). The V end lost 8 bases, the J end lost 7 bases, and 11 bases lay between the germline ends. CDR3 length: 12 amino acids.